This T cell receptor beta chain originates from a study of identical twins. Study findings and constraints: Cross-sectional statistical analysis was relied on for the conclusions, without the same donors being followed. Weaker excess twin sharing was observed in beta out-of-frame sequences. Sequences that were out-of-frame, alpha and twin-shared displayed an excess of low generation probability.

CDR3 length equals 15 residues. The germline V gene has CDR1 SEHNR and CDR2 FQNEAQ (reference sequence). The trim removed 6 bases at V and 10 bases at J, leaving 11 bases unmatched. This clonotype was counted only a few times. Its antigen is not identified. Using its own MiXCR run on the 5' RACE reads, TCRdb lists one record per CDR3 protein. The sample consists of approximately 680,000 distinct CDR3 sequences, just over 7% of them appearing once. These same records also appear under a second study, on yellow fever vaccine responses in identical twins. Per that paper: Each twin's T cell response to the vaccine was reported to look partly convergent and partly personalized.

The sequenced sample consisted of PBMCs. The chain links TRBV7-9 to TRBJ1-6; TRBD1 agrees at 8 bases. The origin of this receptor is a woman younger than 35 in good health. The CDR3 region is CASRSGQGQQSPLHF. The CDR3 coding sequence is TGTGCCAGCAGATCCGGACAGGGCCAGCAGTCACCCCTCCACTTT.